The source of this TCR beta chain is a study of PD-1 blockade in classical Hodgkin lymphoma. Across the study: Nivolumab was given intravenously to patients at 3 mg/kg every 2 weeks.

The protocol was immunoSEQ multiplex PCR, while the TCRdb copy is restricted to in-frame clones and leaves out a portion. The data show around 28,000 clones, 60% to 75% seen once. Study-wide findings and caveats: Newly diagnosed patients reportedly had lower baseline TCR diversity than healthy donors. Whereas CD4+ TCR diversity had risen significantly by C4D1, CD8+ TCR diversity had not. Exclusion was the outcome for patients who began nivolumab under 1 year after ASCT.

This clone has a handful of counts. The antigen is undetermined. Every patient was affected by relapse after autologous stem cell transplantation, while exposure to brentuximab vedotin was not uniform. This CDR3 comprises 12 residues. Germline loops: CDR1 MDHEN, CDR2 SYDVKM. V was trimmed by 4 bases and J by 4 bases, leaving 5 bases between them. The source was peripheral blood mononuclear cells (PBMCs), collected before the second cycle of nivolumab. The TCR originated in a human donor with classical Hodgkin lymphoma. The chain couples TRBV28 to TRBJ2-1; D is ambiguous. The CDR3 nucleotides are TGTGCCAGCAGTTCACTGTACAATGAGCAGTTCTTC. Amino acid sequence: CASSSLYNEQFF.